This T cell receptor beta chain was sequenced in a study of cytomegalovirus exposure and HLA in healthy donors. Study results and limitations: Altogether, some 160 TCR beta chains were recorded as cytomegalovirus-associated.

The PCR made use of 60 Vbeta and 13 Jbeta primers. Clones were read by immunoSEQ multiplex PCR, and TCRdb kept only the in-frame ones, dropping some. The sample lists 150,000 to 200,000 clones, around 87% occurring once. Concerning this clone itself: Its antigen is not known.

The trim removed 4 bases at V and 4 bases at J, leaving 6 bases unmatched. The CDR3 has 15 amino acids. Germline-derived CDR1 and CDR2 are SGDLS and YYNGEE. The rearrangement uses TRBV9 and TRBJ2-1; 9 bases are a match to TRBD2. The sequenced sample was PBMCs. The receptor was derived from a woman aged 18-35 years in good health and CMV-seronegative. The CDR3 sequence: CASSFRAGGYNEQFF. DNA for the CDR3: TGTGCCAGCAGCTTCCGGGCGGGGGGGTACAATGAGCAGTTCTTC. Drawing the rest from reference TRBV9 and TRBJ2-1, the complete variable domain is DSGVTQTPKHLITATGQRVTLRCSPRSGDLSVYWYQQSLDQGLQFLIQYYNGEERAKGNILERFSAQQFPDLHSELNLSSLELGDSALYFCASSFRAGGYNEQFFGPGTRLTVL.